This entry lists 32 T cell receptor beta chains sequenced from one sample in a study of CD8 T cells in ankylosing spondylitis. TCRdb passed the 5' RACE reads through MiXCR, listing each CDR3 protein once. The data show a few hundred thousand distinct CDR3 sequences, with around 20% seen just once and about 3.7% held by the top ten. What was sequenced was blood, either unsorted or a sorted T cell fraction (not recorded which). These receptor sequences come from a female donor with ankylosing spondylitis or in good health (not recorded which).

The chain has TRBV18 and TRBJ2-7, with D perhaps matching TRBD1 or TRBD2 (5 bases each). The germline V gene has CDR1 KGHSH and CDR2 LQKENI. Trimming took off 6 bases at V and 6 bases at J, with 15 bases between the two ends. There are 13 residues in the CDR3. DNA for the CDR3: TGTGCCAGCTCCGGGACCCGGAATGGCGAGCAGTACTTC. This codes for CASSGTRNGEQYF. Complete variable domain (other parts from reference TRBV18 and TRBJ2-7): NAGVMQNPRHLVRRRGQEARLRCSPMKGHSHVYWYRQLPEEGLKFMVYLQKENIIDESGMPKERFSAEFPKEGPSILRIQQVVRGDSAAYFCASSGTRNGEQYFGPGTRLTVT.

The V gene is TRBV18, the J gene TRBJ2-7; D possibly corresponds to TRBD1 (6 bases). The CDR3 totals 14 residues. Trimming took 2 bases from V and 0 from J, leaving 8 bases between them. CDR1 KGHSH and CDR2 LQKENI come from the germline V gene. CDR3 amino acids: CASSPGQSSYEQYF. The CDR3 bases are TGTGCCAGCTCACCAGGACAGAGCTCCTACGAGCAGTACTTC.

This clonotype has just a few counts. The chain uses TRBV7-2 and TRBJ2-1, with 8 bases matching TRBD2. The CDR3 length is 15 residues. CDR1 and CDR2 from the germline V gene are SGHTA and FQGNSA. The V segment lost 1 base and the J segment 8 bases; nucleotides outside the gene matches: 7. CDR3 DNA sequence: TGTGCCAGCAGCTTAGAAGGACTAGCTTCCGATGAGCAGTTCTTC. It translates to CASSLEGLASDEQFF.

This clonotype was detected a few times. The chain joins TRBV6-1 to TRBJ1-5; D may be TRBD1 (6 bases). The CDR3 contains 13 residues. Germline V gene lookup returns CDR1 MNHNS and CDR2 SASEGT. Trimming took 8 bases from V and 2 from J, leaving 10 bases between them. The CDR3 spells CASGQLRNQPQHF. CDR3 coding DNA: TGTGCCAGCGGACAGCTTCGCAATCAGCCCCAGCATTTT.

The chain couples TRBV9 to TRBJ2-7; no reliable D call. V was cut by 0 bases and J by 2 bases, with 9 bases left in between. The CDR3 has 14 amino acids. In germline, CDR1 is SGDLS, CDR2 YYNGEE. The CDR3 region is CASSVDPATYEQYF. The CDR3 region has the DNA TGTGCCAGCAGCGTAGATCCAGCCACCTACGAGCAGTACTTC.

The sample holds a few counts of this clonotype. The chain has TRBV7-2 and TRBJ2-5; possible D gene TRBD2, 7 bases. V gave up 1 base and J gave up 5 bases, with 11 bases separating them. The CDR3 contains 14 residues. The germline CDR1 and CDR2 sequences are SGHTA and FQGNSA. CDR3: CASSLVGGPETQYF. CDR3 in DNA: TGTGCCAGCAGCTTAGTCGGGGGGCCCGAGACCCAGTACTTC.

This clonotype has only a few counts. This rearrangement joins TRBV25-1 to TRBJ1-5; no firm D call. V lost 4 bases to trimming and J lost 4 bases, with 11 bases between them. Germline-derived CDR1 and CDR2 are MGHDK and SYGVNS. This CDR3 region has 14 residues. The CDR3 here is CASSALTVNQPQHF. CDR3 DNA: TGTGCCAGCAGTGCCTTGACGGTGAATCAGCCCCAGCATTTT.

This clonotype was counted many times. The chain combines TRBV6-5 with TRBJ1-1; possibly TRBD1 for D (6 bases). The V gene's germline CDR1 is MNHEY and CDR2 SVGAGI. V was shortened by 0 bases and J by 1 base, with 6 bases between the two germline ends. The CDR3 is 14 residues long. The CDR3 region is CASSYSTGNTEAFF. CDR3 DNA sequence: TGTGCCAGCAGTTACTCGACAGGGAACACTGAAGCTTTCTTT.

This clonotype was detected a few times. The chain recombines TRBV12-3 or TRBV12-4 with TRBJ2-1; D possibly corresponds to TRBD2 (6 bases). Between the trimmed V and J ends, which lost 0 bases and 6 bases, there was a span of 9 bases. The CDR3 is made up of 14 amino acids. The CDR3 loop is CASSLAGGANEQFF. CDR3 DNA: TGTGCCAGCAGTTTAGCGGGAGGCGCCAATGAGCAGTTCTTC.

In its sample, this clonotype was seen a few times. CDR3 region: CSASTPDRGGTEAFF. As DNA, the CDR3 is TGCAGTGCTTCAACCCCGGACAGGGGAGGCACTGAAGCTTTCTTT. V is TRBV20-1 and J is TRBJ1-1; 9 positions agree with TRBD1. With V trimmed by 5 bases and J by 4 bases, 11 bases remained unmatched. In germline, CDR1 is DFQATT, CDR2 SNEGSKA (reference sequence). This CDR3 has 15 residues.

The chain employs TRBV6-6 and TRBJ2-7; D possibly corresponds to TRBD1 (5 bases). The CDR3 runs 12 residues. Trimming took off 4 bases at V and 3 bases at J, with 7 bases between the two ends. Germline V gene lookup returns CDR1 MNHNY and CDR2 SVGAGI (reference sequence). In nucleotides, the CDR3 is TGTGCCAGCAGTTCACAGGACTACGAGCAGTACTTC. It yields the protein CASSSQDYEQYF.

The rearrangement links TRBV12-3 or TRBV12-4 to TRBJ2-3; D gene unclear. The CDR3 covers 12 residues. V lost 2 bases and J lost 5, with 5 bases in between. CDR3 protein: CASSLPRDTQYF. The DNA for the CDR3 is TGTGCCAGCAGTTTACCGCGAGATACGCAGTATTTT.

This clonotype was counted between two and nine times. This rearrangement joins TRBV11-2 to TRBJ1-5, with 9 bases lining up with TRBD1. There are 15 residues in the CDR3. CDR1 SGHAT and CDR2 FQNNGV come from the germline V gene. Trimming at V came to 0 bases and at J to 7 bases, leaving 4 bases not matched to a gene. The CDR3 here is CASSLDGTGNQPQHF. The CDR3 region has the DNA TGTGCCAGCAGCTTAGACGGGACAGGGAACCAGCCCCAGCATTTT.

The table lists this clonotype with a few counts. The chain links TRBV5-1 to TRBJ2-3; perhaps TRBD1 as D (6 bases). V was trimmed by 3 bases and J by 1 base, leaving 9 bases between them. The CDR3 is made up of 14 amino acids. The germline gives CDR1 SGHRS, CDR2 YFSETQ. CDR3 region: CASSWTAGTDTQYF. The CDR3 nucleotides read TGCGCCAGCAGCTGGACAGCGGGCACAGATACGCAGTATTTT.

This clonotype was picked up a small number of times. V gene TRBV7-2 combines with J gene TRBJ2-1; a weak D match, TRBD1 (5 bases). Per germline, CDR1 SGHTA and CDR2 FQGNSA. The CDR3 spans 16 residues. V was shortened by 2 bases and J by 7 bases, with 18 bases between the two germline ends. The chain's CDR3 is CASSLLSPGWRNEQFF. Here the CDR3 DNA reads TGTGCCAGCAGCTTACTTTCGCCAGGGTGGAGAAATGAGCAGTTCTTC. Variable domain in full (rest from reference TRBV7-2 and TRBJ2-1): GAGVSQSPSNKVTEKGKDVELRCDPISGHTALYWYRQSLGQGLEFLIYFQGNSAPDKSGLPSDRFSAERTGGSVSTLTIQRTQQEDSAVYLCASSLLSPGWRNEQFFGPGTRLTVL.

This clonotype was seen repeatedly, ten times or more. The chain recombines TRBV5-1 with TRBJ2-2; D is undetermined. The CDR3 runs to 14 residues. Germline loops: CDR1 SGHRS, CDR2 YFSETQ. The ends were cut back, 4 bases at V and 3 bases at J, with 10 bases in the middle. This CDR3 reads CASSEVPYTGELFF. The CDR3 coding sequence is TGCGCCAGCAGCGAAGTACCATACACCGGGGAGCTGTTTTTT.

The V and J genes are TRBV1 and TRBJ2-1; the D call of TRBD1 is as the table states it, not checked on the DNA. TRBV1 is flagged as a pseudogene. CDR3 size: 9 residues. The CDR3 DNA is TGCACCAGCAGCCCCCCCAGGTCCTTC. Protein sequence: CTSSPPRSF.

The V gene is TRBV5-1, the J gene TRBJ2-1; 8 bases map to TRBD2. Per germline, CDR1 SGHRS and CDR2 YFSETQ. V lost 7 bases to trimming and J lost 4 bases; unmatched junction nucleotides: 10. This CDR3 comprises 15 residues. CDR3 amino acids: CASATRGDGYNEQFF. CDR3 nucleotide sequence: TGCGCCAGCGCCACGCGGGGGGACGGGTACAATGAGCAGTTCTTC. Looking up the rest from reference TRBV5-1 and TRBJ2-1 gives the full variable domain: KAGVTQTPRYLIKTRGQQVTLSCSPISGHRSVSWYQQTPGQGLQFLFEYFSETQRNKGNFPGRFSGRQFSNSRSEMNVSTLELGDSALYLCASATRGDGYNEQFFGPGTRLTVL.

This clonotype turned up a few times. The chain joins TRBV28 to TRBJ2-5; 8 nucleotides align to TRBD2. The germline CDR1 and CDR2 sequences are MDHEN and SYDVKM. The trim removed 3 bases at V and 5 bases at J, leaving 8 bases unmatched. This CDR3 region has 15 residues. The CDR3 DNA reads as TGTGCCAGCAGTTTCCCGGGGGGGCGAATGGAGACCCAGTACTTC. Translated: CASSFPGGRMETQYF.

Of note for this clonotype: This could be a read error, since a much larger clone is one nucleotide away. Here the CDR3 DNA reads TGTGCCAGCAGTTCGGACTTATCCTACGAGCAGTACTTC. This gives the protein CASSSDLSYEQYF. The genes are TRBV27 and TRBJ2-7, with a weak D call TRBD2 (5 bases). Deletions cut 4 bases from V and 1 base from J, with 8 bases between. The CDR3 is made up of 13 amino acids. Germline CDR1 and CDR2: MNHEY and SMNVEV (reference sequence).

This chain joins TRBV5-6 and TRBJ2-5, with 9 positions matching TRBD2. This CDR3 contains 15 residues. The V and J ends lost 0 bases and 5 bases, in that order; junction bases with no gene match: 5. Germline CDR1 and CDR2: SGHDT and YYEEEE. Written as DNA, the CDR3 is TGTGCCAGCAGCTTGGCCGGACTAGCGACGGAGACCCAGTACTTC. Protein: CASSLAGLATETQYF.

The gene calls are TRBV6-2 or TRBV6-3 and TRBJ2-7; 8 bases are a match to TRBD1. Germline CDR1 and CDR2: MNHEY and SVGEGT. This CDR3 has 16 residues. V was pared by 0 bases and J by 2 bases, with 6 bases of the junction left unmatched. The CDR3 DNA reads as TGTGCCAGCAGTTACTCGGCCGGGACAGGACCCTACGAGCAGTACTTC. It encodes CASSYSAGTGPYEQYF.

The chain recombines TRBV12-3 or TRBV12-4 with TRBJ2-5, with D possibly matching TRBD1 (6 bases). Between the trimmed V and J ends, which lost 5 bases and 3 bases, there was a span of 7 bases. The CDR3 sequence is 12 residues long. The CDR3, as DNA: TGTGCCAGCAGTCAGGGGAAAGAGACCCAGTACTTC. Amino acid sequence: CASSQGKETQYF.

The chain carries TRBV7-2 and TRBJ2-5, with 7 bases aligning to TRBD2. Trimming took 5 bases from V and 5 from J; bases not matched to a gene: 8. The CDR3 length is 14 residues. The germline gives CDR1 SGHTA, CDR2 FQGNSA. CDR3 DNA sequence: TGTGCCAGCAGCGCAATAGCGGGTGGGGAGACCCAGTACTTC. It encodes CASSAIAGGETQYF.

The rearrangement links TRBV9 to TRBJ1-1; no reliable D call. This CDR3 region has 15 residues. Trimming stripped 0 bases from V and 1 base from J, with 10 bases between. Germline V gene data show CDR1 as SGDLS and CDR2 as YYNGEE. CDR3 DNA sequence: TGTGCCAGCAGCGTAGGGGCACGAGCGAACACTGAAGCTTTCTTT. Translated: CASSVGARANTEAFF.

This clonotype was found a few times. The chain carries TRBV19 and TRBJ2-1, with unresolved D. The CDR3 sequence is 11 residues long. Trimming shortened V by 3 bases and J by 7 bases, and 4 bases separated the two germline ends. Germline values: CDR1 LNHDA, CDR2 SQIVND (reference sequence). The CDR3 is CASSMINEQFF. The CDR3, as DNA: TGTGCCAGTAGTATGATTAATGAGCAGTTCTTC.

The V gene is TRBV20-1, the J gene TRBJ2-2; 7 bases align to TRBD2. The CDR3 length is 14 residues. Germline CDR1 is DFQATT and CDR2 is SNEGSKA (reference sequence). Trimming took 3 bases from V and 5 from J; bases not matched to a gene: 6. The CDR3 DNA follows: TGCAGTGCTAGTGTCCAGCGGGAAACCGGGGAGCTGTTTTTT. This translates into CSASVQRETGELFF.

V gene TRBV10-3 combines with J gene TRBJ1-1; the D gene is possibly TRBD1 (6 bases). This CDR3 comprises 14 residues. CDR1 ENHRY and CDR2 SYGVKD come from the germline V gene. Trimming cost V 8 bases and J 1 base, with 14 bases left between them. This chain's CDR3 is CAIWGGNSNTEAFF. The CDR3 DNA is TGTGCCATCTGGGGGGGCAATTCGAACACTGAAGCTTTCTTT.

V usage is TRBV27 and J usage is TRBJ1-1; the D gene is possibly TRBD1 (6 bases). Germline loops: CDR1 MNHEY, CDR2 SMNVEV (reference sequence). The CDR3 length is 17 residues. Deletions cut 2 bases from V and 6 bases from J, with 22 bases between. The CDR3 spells CASSLRGVFEGVAEAFF. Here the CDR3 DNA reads TGTGCCAGCAGTTTAAGGGGCGTCTTTGAGGGGGTCGCTGAAGCTTTCTTT.

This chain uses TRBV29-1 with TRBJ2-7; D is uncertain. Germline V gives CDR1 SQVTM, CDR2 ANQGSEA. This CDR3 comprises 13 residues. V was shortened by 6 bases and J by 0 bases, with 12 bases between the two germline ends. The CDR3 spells CSVSASSSYEQYF. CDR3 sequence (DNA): TGCAGCGTCTCAGCGTCAAGCTCCTACGAGCAGTACTTC.

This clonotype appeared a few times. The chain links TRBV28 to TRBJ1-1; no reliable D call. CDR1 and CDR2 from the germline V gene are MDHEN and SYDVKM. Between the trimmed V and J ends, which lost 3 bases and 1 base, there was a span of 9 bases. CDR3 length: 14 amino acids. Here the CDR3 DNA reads TGTGCCAGCAGTTTTAGATCATGGAACACTGAAGCTTTCTTT. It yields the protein CASSFRSWNTEAFF.

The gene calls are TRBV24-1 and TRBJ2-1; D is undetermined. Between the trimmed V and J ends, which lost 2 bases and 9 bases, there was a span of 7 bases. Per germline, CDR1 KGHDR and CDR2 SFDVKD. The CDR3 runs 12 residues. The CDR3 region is CATSDYKGEQFF. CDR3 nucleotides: TGTGCCACCAGTGATTATAAGGGTGAGCAGTTCTTC.